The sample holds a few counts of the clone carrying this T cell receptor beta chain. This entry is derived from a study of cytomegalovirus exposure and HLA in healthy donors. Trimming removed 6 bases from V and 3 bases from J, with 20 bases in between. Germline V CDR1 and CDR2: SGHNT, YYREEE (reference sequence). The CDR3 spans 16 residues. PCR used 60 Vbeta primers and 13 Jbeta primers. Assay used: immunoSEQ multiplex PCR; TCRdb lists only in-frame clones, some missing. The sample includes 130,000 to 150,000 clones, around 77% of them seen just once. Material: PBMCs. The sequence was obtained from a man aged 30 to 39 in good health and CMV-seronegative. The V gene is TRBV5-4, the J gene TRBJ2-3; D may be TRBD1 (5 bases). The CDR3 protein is CASKRQGGGRTDTQYF. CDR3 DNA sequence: TGTGCCAGCAAACGTCAGGGCGGTGGTAGGACAGATACGCAGTATTTT.